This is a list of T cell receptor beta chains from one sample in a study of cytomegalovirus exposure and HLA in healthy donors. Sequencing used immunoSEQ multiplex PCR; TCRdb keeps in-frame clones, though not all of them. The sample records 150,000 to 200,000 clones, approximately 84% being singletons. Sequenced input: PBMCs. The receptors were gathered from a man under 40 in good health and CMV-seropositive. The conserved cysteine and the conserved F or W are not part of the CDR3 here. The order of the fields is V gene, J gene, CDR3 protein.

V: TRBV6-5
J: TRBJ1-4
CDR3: ASRRNRATNEKLF

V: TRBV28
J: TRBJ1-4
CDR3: ASSSGGTTNEKLF

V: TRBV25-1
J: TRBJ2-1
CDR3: ASSGSTSGVYNEQF

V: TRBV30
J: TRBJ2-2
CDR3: AWARDRDTGELF

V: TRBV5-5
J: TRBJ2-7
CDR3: ASRVSGTGAYEQY

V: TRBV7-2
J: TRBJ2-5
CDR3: ASSSQWGPETQY

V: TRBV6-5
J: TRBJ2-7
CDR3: ASGGAYEQY

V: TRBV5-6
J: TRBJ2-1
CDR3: ASSLGTSFDEQF

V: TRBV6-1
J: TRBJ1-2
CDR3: ASSDAGTGRYGYT

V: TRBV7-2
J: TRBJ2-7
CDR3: ASSFRSSREQY

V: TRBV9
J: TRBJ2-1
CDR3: ASSEGTNINEQF

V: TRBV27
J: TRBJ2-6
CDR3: ASSFLGPRRSGANVLT

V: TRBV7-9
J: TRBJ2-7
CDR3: ASSLLGENYEQY

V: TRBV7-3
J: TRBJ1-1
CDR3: ASSFSQDTEAF

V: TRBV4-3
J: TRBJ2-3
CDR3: ASSQFWRLAVSTDTQY

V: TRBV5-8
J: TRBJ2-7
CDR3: ASSRRPYEQY

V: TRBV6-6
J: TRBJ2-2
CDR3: ASSYSDRVNTGELF

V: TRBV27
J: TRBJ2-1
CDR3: ASSFGLGHNEQF

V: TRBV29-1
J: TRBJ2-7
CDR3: SVGLAGGPREQY

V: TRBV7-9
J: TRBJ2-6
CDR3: ASDGGSGANVLT

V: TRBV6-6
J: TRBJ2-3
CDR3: ASSALQGADTQY

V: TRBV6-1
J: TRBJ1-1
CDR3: ASSEWAYTEAF

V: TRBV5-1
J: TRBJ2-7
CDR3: ASSLEQGASEQY

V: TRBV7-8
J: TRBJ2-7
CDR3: ASSLVGSSYEQY

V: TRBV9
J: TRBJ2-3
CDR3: ASSAPRAGGETDTQY

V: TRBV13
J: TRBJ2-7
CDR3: ASSKYSGRSYEQY

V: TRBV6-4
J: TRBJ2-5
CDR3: ASRGTSGTQETQY

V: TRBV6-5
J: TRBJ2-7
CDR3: ASSYEVAPYEQY

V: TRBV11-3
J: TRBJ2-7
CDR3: ASSSREWEREGLRVEQY

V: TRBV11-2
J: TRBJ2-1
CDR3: ASMEGFPIYNEQF

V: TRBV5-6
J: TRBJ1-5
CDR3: ASSLAGSGEQPQH

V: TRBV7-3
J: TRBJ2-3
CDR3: ASSPHEGGPSRQY

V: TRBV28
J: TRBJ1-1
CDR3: ASSFQLTEAF

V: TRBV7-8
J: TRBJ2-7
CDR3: ASSAGDRGTYEQY

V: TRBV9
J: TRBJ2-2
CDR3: ASSGRLAGTGELF

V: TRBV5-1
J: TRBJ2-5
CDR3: ASSVLGVARETQY

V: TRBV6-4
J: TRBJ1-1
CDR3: ASSESENTEAF

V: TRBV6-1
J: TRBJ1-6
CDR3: ASSEDRGLESYNSPLH

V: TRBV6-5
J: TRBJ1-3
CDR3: ASSYSKHSGNTIY

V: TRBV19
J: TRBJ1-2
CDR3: ASSITAGGTGGYT

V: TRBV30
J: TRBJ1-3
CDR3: AWSVRMRDTIY

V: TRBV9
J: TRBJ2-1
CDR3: ASSGSAALGNEQF

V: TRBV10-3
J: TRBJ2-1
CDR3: AITAGLGNEQF

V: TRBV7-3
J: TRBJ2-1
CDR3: ASSRGGQGGSNNEQF

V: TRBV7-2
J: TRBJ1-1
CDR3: ASSLDGGLNTEAF

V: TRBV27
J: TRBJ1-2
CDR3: ASSSGDLTGRLYGYT

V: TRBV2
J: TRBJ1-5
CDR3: ASNSRDTTNQPQH

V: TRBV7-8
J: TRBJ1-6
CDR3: ASSLAGRGQSPLH

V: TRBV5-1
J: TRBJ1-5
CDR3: ASSLAGQSEQSNQPQH

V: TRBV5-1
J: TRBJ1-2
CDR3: ASSLAGTGDGYT

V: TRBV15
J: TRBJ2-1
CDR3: ATSWGRGNEQF

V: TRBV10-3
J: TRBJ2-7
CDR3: AISEPGTGGSYEQY

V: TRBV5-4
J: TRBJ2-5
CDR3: ASSTYAGESGETQY

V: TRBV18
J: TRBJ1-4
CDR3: ASSSNRGSTNEKLF

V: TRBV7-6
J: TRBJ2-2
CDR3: ASSLAASGGENTGELF